Listed below are T cell receptor beta chains from one sample, sequenced in a study of T cells after posttransplantation cyclophosphamide. The repertoire was sequenced with immunoSEQ multiplex PCR; TCRdb's copy has only in-frame clones and lacks some. In total the sample includes more than 20,000 clones, none of them seen once. Sequenced material: PBMCs. Every receptor here comes from a man over 45 in good health, CMV-negative, and a related stem cell transplant donor. CDR3s include the opening cysteine and the closing phenylalanine or tryptophan. A D gene is named only where the DNA matches it firmly. Some rows mark clone size as missing; the rest say once, few, many or name a class of expanded clone.

CDR3aa,CDR3nt,v_gene,d_gene,j_gene,abundance
CASTRRDLEHEQYF,TGTGCCAGCACGCGCCGGGACTTGGAGCACGAGCAGTACTTC,TRBV11-2,NA,TRBJ2-7,many
CASSSSGTGQFF,TGTGCCAGTAGTAGTAGTGGGACAGGGCAGTTCTTC,TRBV19,TRBD1,TRBJ2-1,medium-sized
CASSLVSANEKLFF,TGTGCCAGCAGCTTGGTGTCAGCGAATGAAAAACTGTTTTTT,TRBV5-5,NA,TRBJ1-4,many
CASSLGEGTGGFYTEAFF,TGTGCCAGCAGCTTAGGGGAAGGCACAGGGGGCTTCTACACTGAAGCTTTCTTT,TRBV7-2,TRBD1,TRBJ1-1,many
CASSTLAGFMNTEAFF,TGTGCCAGCAGCACACTGGCAGGGTTCATGAACACTGAAGCTTTCTTT,TRBV13,NA,TRBJ1-1,many
CASSWDSLRETQYF,TGCGCCAGCAGCTGGGACAGCCTGCGGGAGACCCAGTACTTC,TRBV5-1,TRBD1,TRBJ2-5,many
CASSYTGESYEQYF,TGTGCCAGCAGTTACACAGGGGAATCCTACGAGCAGTACTTC,TRBV6-5,TRBD1,TRBJ2-7,many
CASGRGRRNEQYF,TGTGCCAGCGGGAGGGGCAGGCGCAACGAGCAGTACTTC,TRBV28,TRBD2,TRBJ2-7,many
CASSSPGADTIYF,TGCGCCAGCAGCTCCCCCGGTGCGGACACCATATATTTT,TRBV5-1,NA,TRBJ1-3,many
CASSDKLAGGRNEQFF,TGTGCCAGTAGTGACAAACTAGCGGGGGGGCGGAATGAGCAGTTCTTC,TRBV19,TRBD2,TRBJ2-1,many
CAGHRDRLSPLHF,TGTGCCGGCCACCGGGACAGACTTTCACCCCTCCACTTT,TRBV30,TRBD1,TRBJ1-6,many
CASSLDRTENYGYTF,TGTGCCAGCAGTTTGGACAGAACCGAGAACTATGGCTACACCTTC,TRBV27,NA,TRBJ1-2,NA
CASSSLRGSTEAFF,TGTGCCAGCAGCTCCCTTCGAGGGAGCACTGAAGCTTTCTTT,TRBV11-2,NA,TRBJ1-1,many
CASSDLREGTGNQPQHF,TGTGCCAGCAGTGACCTACGAGAGGGGACAGGCAATCAGCCCCAGCATTTT,TRBV2,TRBD1,TRBJ1-5,many
CASSLAVATNEKLFF,TGCGCCAGCAGCTTGGCAGTTGCAACTAATGAAAAACTGTTTTTT,TRBV5-1,NA,TRBJ1-4,many
CASGTGSEKLFF,TGTGCCAGCGGGACAGGGAGTGAAAAACTGTTTTTT,TRBV7-2,TRBD1,TRBJ1-4,many
CASSIVGGRVYGYTF,TGTGCCAGTAGTATAGTCGGGGGGCGCGTCTATGGCTACACCTTC,TRBV19,NA,TRBJ1-2,many
CASSQDPGNYGYTF,TGCGCCAGCAGCCAAGACCCGGGGAACTATGGCTACACCTTC,TRBV4-1,NA,TRBJ1-2,many